This entry features one T cell receptor beta chain sequence. This specimen belongs to a study of low-dose radiotherapy and immunotherapy resistance in tumors. Study summary: From cycle 1 day 1, patients took oral aspirin 300 mg every day for four cycles.

V was pared by 3 bases and J by 4 bases, with 8 bases of the junction left unmatched. The CDR3 contains 16 residues. The germline V gene has CDR1 LGHNA and CDR2 YSLEER. TRAV- and TRBV-specific primers were used for first-strand cDNA, which covered alpha and beta chains. TCRs underwent 20 PCR cycles of amplification with a constant-region primer and V-primer adapter. TCRdb re-called the reads with MiXCR, one entry per CDR3 protein. This table has 5,000 to 7,000 distinct CDR3 sequences, over 55% appearing once. The chain combines TRBV4-3 with TRBJ2-2, with 7 bases that match TRBD1. The receptor's source is a human donor with advanced metastatic prostate, ovarian, gallbladder or colorectal cancer (not recorded which). This table probably holds off-target reads from a library built for another chain. The CDR3 coding sequence is TGCGCCAGCAGCCAGGGACAGACTCGACTCACCGGGGAGCTGTTTTTT. Translating it yields CASSQGQTRLTGELFF.